This passage covers 11 T cell receptor beta chains from one sample sequenced in a study of T cells in narcolepsy. Profiled with immunoSEQ multiplex PCR; TCRdb holds only in-frame clones, not every one. Among some 33,000 clones listed, roughly nine tenths were seen once. The specimen sequenced was CD45RA- memory CD4+ T cells from PBMCs. These TCRs come from a human donor with narcolepsy.

This chain connects TRBV2 to TRBJ2-2; no definite D call. V lost 4 bases and J 1 base, leaving 4 bases between the germline ends. Germline V lookup: CDR1 SNHLY, CDR2 FYNNEI. This CDR3 comprises 13 residues. The CDR3: CASSVENTGELFF. CDR3 bases: TGTGCCAGCAGTGTAGAGAACACCGGGGAGCTGTTTTTT.

The rearrangement joins TRBV5-1 to TRBJ2-1, with 10 bases fitting TRBD2. With V trimmed by 1 base and J by 4 bases, 5 bases remained unmatched. The CDR3 covers 16 residues. Germline loops: CDR1 SGHRS, CDR2 YFSETQ. The CDR3 spells CASSLRIAGGYNEQFF. The CDR3 bases are TGCGCCAGCAGCTTGAGGATAGCGGGGGGTTACAATGAGCAGTTCTTC.

This chain links TRBV6-1 with TRBJ1-4, with a weak D call TRBD1 (5 bases). The CDR3 totals 12 residues. The germline gives CDR1 MNHNS, CDR2 SASEGT. V gave up 11 bases and J gave up 8 bases, with 15 bases separating them. Here the CDR3 DNA reads TGTGCCTCGGGGCAGCCGGGGGAAAAACTGTTTTTT. Translation: CASGQPGEKLFF.

This chain uses TRBV5-6 with TRBJ2-7; 7 nucleotides line up with TRBD1. Trimming took 2 bases from V and 6 from J; bases not matched to a gene: 8. CDR3 length equals 14 residues. Germline V gene sequence: CDR1 SGHDT, CDR2 YYEEEE. CDR3: CASSFATGYFEQYF. The CDR3 DNA reads TGTGCCAGCAGCTTCGCGACAGGGTATTTCGAGCAGTACTTC. Full variable domain (rest looked up from reference TRBV5-6 and TRBJ2-7): DAGVTQSPTHLIKTRGQQVTLRCSPKSGHDTVSWYQQALGQGPQFIFQYYEEEERQRGNFPDRFSGHQFPNYSSELNVNALLLGDSALYLCASSFATGYFEQYFGPGTRLTVT.

This chain joins TRBV27 and TRBJ2-7, with 9 bases aligning to TRBD1. CDR3 length equals 15 residues. Germline CDR1 and CDR2: MNHEY and SMNVEV (reference sequence). V lost 2 bases and J lost 2; bases outside the gene matches: 4. In DNA form, the CDR3 reads TGTGCCAGCAGTTTAATGGACAGGGGCCCCTACGAGCAGTACTTC. This encodes CASSLMDRGPYEQYF.

The V gene is TRBV4-2, the J gene TRBJ2-7, with 11 bases fitting TRBD2. The germline V gene encodes CDR1 LGHNA and CDR2 YNFKEQ. With V trimmed by 0 bases and J by 2 bases, 6 bases remained unmatched. This CDR3 contains 17 residues. CDR3 in DNA: TGTGCCAGCAGCCAAGAATTGACGACTAGCGGGGCCTACGAGCAGTACTTC. This translates into CASSQELTTSGAYEQYF.

The gene calls are TRBV7-6 and TRBJ1-1; maybe TRBD1 (6 bases). Trimming stripped 3 bases from V and 3 bases from J, with 11 bases between. The V gene's germline CDR1 is SGHVS and CDR2 FNYEAQ. The CDR3 loop spans 14 amino acids. CDR3 region: CASSLAAGDTEAFF. CDR3 DNA sequence: TGTGCCAGCAGCTTGGCAGCAGGGGACACTGAAGCTTTCTTT.

The V gene is TRBV6-1, the J gene TRBJ2-2, with D perhaps given as TRBD1 or TRBD2 (6 bases each). This CDR3 has 13 residues. Germline V gives CDR1 MNHNS, CDR2 SASEGT. Trimming left V 6 bases short and J 8 bases short, with 13 bases between. The CDR3 protein is CASRHGGSGELFF. The CDR3 region has the DNA TGTGCCAGCAGACACGGGGGCTCGGGGGAGCTGTTTTTT.

The rearrangement uses TRBV5-1 and TRBJ2-1; 7 positions agree with TRBD2. The V gene end was trimmed by 0 bases and the J gene end by 2 bases; junction bases not matched to a gene: 5. From germline, CDR1 is SGHRS and CDR2 YFSETQ. The CDR3 is made up of 16 amino acids. The CDR3 DNA sequence: TGCGCCAGCAGCTTGGATTTCGGACTAGCCTACAATGAGCAGTTCTTC. Amino acids: CASSLDFGLAYNEQFF.

This clone was seen a single time. The chain links TRBV10-3 to TRBJ2-6; tentative D call: TRBD1 (5 bases). The V and J ends lost 1 base and 4 bases respectively, with 14 bases between them. Per germline, CDR1 ENHRY and CDR2 SYGVKD. The CDR3 runs 17 residues. CDR3 sequence: CAISELWGETGANVLTF. In DNA, the CDR3 is TGTGCCATCAGTGAGTTGTGGGGCGAAACCGGGGCCAACGTCCTGACTTTC.

The chain employs TRBV7-9 and TRBJ2-1; no clear D. The length of the CDR3 is 14 residues. The V and J ends lost 3 bases and 5 bases respectively, with 11 bases between them. The germline V gene has CDR1 SEHNR and CDR2 FQNEAQ (reference sequence). In DNA form, the CDR3 reads TGTGCCAGCAGCTTCCTTACTGTGAACAATGAGCAGTTCTTC. Protein sequence: CASSFLTVNNEQFF.